This is a list of T cell receptor beta chains from one sample in a study of T cell responses to AZD1222 COVID-19 vaccine. Method: immunoSEQ multiplex PCR; TCRdb's copy keeps in-frame clones and lacks some. There are about 110,000 clones in the sample; 70% to 90% occur only once, and around 15% lies in the top ten. The sample here was peripheral blood, taken 28 days after the second AZD1222 dose. Receptors originate from an adult who received the AZD1222 COVID-19 vaccine. CDR3s include the opening cysteine and the closing phenylalanine or tryptophan. The order of the fields is V gene, clone size, J gene, D gene, CDR3 DNA, CDR3 protein. A D gene is named only where the DNA matches it firmly. Rows give clone size only sometimes, using once, few, many, or a class for an expanded clone.

>TRBV7-6|NA|TRBJ2-1|TRBD2
TGTGCCAGCAGCTTAGCGCAGTTGGGGACTAGCGGGAGACCCAATGAGCAGTTCTTC
CASSLAQLGTSGRPNEQFF
>TRBV7-8|NA|TRBJ2-3|NA
TGTGCCAGCAGAAAGGCAAGACTCGATACGCAGTATTTT
CASRKARLDTQYF
>TRBV5-1|NA|TRBJ1-2|NA
TGCGCCAGCAGCTTGGGTGACAGACTTAACTATGGCTACACCTTC
CASSLGDRLNYGYTF
>TRBV7-9|NA|TRBJ2-2|NA
TGTGCCAGCAGCAACGCCCCCACTGGGGAGCTGTTTTTT
CASSNAPTGELFF
>TRBV2|few|TRBJ1-2|NA
TGTGCCAGCAACCCTGACGAATCGAACTATGGCTACACCTTC
CASNPDESNYGYTF
>TRBV18|NA|TRBJ1-2|TRBD1
TGTGCCAGCTCACCCGGGACAGACTATGGCTACACCTTC
CASSPGTDYGYTF
>TRBV5-6|NA|TRBJ1-3|NA
TGTGCCAGCAGCTTGATGGCTGAAAGGGTTGAGGGTAACACCATATATTTT
CASSLMAERVEGNTIYF
>TRBV7-2|once|TRBJ1-1|NA
TGTGCCAGCAGCTTGCCGGGTGGGGGTAACACTGAAGCTTTCTTT
CASSLPGGGNTEAFF
>TRBV19|once|TRBJ1-2|TRBD1
TGTGCCAGTAGTCTCACAGGGGACTATGGCTACACCTTC
CASSLTGDYGYTF
>TRBV5-1|NA|TRBJ2-1|NA
TGCGCCAGCAGCTTGGGGGTAAGCAACAATGAGCAGTTCTTC
CASSLGVSNNEQFF
>TRBV2|NA|TRBJ1-2|TRBD1
TGTGCCAGCAGTACCGGGACAGGGGGCCACACCTTC
CASSTGTGGHTF
>TRBV5-5|NA|TRBJ1-2|NA
TGTGCCAGCAGCACTAACTATAACTATGGCTACACCTTC
CASSTNYNYGYTF
>TRBV4-1|NA|TRBJ2-1|NA
TGCGCCAGCAGCCCCGACAGGGAGGTGGGCAATGAGCAGTTCTTC
CASSPDREVGNEQFF
>TRBV19|NA|TRBJ1-2|NA
TGTGCCAGTAGTATTTCAGGATTAAAAAACAAGAACTATGGCTACACCTTC
CASSISGLKNKNYGYTF
>TRBV7-6|NA|TRBJ1-5|NA
TGTGCCAGCAGCTCTACAGCTTTAGGCAATCAGCCCCAGCATTTT
CASSSTALGNQPQHF
>TRBV21-1|NA|TRBJ1-2|NA
TGTGCCAGCAGCAAGCACAGGGGAGAATATGGCTACACCTTC
CASSKHRGEYGYTF